A single sample is the source of the 26 T cell receptor beta chains below, sequenced in a study of CD8 T cells in Susac syndrome. An amount of RNA that ranged from about 0.45 to 1 ug was reverse transcribed with random hexamers. TCRdb reprocessed the immunoSEQ multiplex PCR reads with MiXCR, giving one entry per CDR3 protein. The sample yields some 300,000 distinct CDR3 sequences, about 82% seen once. Sequenced sample: CD8+ T cells from PBMCs. Receptors were obtained from a human donor with multiple sclerosis.

The chain joins TRBV20-1 to TRBJ1-3, with 7 bases aligning to TRBD1. J lost 0 bases, V lost 5 bases, and 7 bases had no gene match. This CDR3 comprises 15 residues. CDR1 is DFQATT, CDR2 SNEGSKA, per germline (reference sequence). The DNA for the CDR3 is TGCAGTGCTCCCCGCTGGGACAGCTCTGGAAACACCATATATTTT. Encoded protein: CSAPRWDSSGNTIYF.

The chain uses TRBV5-1 and TRBJ2-1, with 15 bases matching TRBD2. V was pared by 0 bases and J by 2 bases, with 3 bases of the junction left unmatched. CDR3 size: 18 residues. Germline V lookup: CDR1 SGHRS, CDR2 YFSETQ. Written as DNA, the CDR3 is TGCGCCAGCAGCTTGGTAGGACTAGCGGGAGGGCCCTACAATGAGCAGTTCTTC. Translated, it gives CASSLVGLAGGPYNEQFF.

The chain has TRBV7-8 and TRBJ2-3; D possibly uses TRBD1 or TRBD2 (6 bases each). Deletions cut 5 bases from V and 4 bases from J, with 19 bases between. This CDR3 is 16 amino acids long. Looked up from germline, CDR1 is SGHVS and CDR2 is FQNEAQ. The chain's CDR3 is CASSQGPGAGADTQYF. DNA of the CDR3: TGTGCCAGCAGCCAGGGGCCGGGAGCGGGCGCAGATACGCAGTATTTT.

CDR3 coding DNA: TGCGCCAGCAGTGAGTCCCCGGGGACCGGGGAGCTGTTTTTT. This gives the protein CASSESPGTGELFF. The chain couples TRBV10-1 to TRBJ2-2; D is perhaps TRBD2 (5 bases). The CDR3 is 14 residues long. The germline V gene has CDR1 WNHNN and CDR2 SYGVQD (reference sequence). V lost 0 bases and J 5 bases, leaving 7 bases between the germline ends.

The CDR3 DNA sequence: TGTGCCAGCAGCTTAGTTGGGGGGCTTGGAAACACCATATATTTT. Residues: CASSLVGGLGNTIYF. The J gene is TRBJ1-3, the V gene TRBV7-2, with D perhaps matching TRBD1 (6 bases). This CDR3 comprises 15 residues. Germline assignment: CDR1 SGHTA and CDR2 FQGNSA. Trimming pared 1 base from V and 3 bases from J, leaving 10 bases between.

The rearrangement joins TRBV7-2 to TRBJ1-1; a possible D gene is TRBD1 (6 bases). The CDR3 runs 16 residues. Trimming removed 5 bases at V and 2 bases at J, with 18 bases between. Germline loops: CDR1 SGHTA, CDR2 FQGNSA. DNA for the CDR3: TGTGCCAGCAGCGCAGCTCTGGGGGGCATCAACACTGAAGCTTTCTTT. This codes for CASSAALGGINTEAFF.

This chain uses TRBV30 with TRBJ2-7; possibly TRBD1 for D (6 bases). This CDR3 is built from 14 residues. Trimming took 8 bases from V and 0 from J, leaving 17 bases between them. The germline V gene encodes CDR1 GTSNPN and CDR2 SVGIG (reference sequence). CDR3 region: CAPNREVGSYEQYF. CDR3 DNA sequence: TGTGCCCCGAACAGGGAAGTCGGCTCCTACGAGCAGTACTTC.

The gene calls are TRBV19 and TRBJ2-1; D unclear. Trimming stripped 4 bases from V and 6 bases from J, with 16 bases between. The CDR3 contains 15 residues. The germline V gene encodes CDR1 LNHDA and CDR2 SQIVND (reference sequence). The CDR3 is CASSSSAAPANEQFF. The CDR3 coding sequence is TGTGCCAGTAGTAGTTCGGCGGCCCCGGCCAATGAGCAGTTCTTC.

The rearrangement links TRBV6-2 or TRBV6-3 to TRBJ2-2; possibly TRBD1 or TRBD2 for D (5 bases each). V lost 2 bases to trimming and J lost 4 bases, with 11 bases between them. CDR1 is MNHEY and CDR2 is SVGEGT in the germline V gene. The CDR3 has 15 residues. CDR3 sequence reads: CASSYRPGTTGELFF. The DNA of the CDR3 is TGTGCCAGCAGTTACCGCCCGGGGACCACCGGGGAGCTGTTTTTT.

The chain recombines TRBV27 with TRBJ2-2; tentatively, D is TRBD1 (6 bases). V lost 6 bases and J 0 bases, leaving 20 bases between the germline ends. This CDR3 region has 18 residues. Germline V CDR1 and CDR2: MNHEY, SMNVEV (reference sequence). The CDR3 here is CASRRPGHGPANTGELFF. CDR3 DNA sequence: TGTGCCAGCAGGCGGCCGGGACACGGACCTGCGAACACCGGGGAGCTGTTTTTT.

This chain uses TRBV2 with TRBJ2-1; 9 bases fit TRBD2. The CDR3 sequence is 17 residues long. CDR1 and CDR2 (germline): SNHLY, FYNNEI. J gave up 2 bases and V 0 bases, and 5 bases lay outside the gene matches. As DNA, the CDR3 is TGTGCCAGCAGTGAAGCGCTCGCGGGAGGGCCCTACAATGAGCAGTTCTTC. Residues: CASSEALAGGPYNEQFF. Full variable domain (remainder filled in from reference TRBV2 and TRBJ2-1): EPEVTQTPSHQVTQMGQEVILRCVPISNHLYFYWYRQILGQKVEFLVSFYNNEISEKSEIFDDQFSVERPDGSNFTLKIRSTKLEDSAMYFCASSEALAGGPYNEQFFGPGTRLTVL.

The J gene is TRBJ1-1, the V gene TRBV28; D not resolved. The CDR3 is 16 residues long. Germline V gene data show CDR1 as MDHEN and CDR2 as SYDVKM. V was trimmed by 2 bases and J by 6 bases, leaving 19 bases between them. This CDR3 reads CASSLARFGGGPEAFF. The DNA of the CDR3 is TGTGCCAGCAGTTTAGCCCGTTTCGGAGGCGGCCCTGAAGCTTTCTTT.

The CDR3 here is CASSSGQGRQPQHF. CDR3 bases: TGTGCCAGCAGCTCCGGACAGGGGCGGCAGCCCCAGCATTTT. V gene TRBV5-6 combines with J gene TRBJ1-5; 9 bases align to TRBD1. This CDR3 spans 14 amino acids. Germline V gene data show CDR1 as SGHDT and CDR2 as YYEEEE. V dropped 3 bases and J dropped 7; count of bases not matched to a gene: 5.

This rearrangement joins TRBV27 to TRBJ2-3; either TRBD1 or TRBD2 may fit D (6 bases each). Per the germline V gene, CDR1 is MNHEY and CDR2 is SMNVEV (reference sequence). V lost 3 bases, J lost 2 bases, and 15 bases lay in between. CDR3 length: 16 residues. The chain's CDR3 is CASSFVGGGPTDTQYF. Written as DNA, the CDR3 is TGTGCCAGCAGTTTTGTCGGGGGCGGCCCCACAGATACGCAGTATTTT.

This chain's CDR3 is CASSLAGGGELFF. In nucleotides, the CDR3 is TGTGCCAGCAGCTTAGCGGGGGGCGGGGAGCTGTTTTTT. V and J are TRBV7-6 and TRBJ2-2; maybe TRBD2 (6 bases). Germline assignment: CDR1 SGHVS and CDR2 FNYEAQ. The germline V and J ends were trimmed by 0 bases and 7 bases, with 6 bases remaining between them. The CDR3 totals 13 residues. The complete variable domain, with remaining parts taken from reference TRBV7-6 and TRBJ2-2, reads GAGVSQSPRYKVTKRGQDVALRCDPISGHVSLYWYRQALGQGPEFLTYFNYEAQQDKSGLPNDRFSAERPEGSISTLTIQRTEQRDSAMYRCASSLAGGGELFFGEGSRLTVL.

This chain joins TRBV9 and TRBJ1-1, with a possible D match to TRBD1 (6 bases). The germline gives CDR1 SGDLS, CDR2 YYNGEE. CDR3 length: 15 amino acids. With 5 bases removed from V and 6 bases from J, the gap between germline ends came to 20 bases. CDR3 sequence: CASRDSPGAGAEAFF. Here the CDR3 DNA reads TGTGCCAGCAGGGATAGCCCAGGGGCGGGGGCTGAAGCTTTCTTT.

V is TRBV19 and J is TRBJ1-4; 7 bases align to TRBD1. CDR1 LNHDA and CDR2 SQIVND come from the germline V gene (reference sequence). Germline trimming cut 4 bases from V and 7 bases from J; bases unmatched to any gene: 9. The CDR3 has 15 residues. The CDR3 loop is CASSNRDSSLEKLFF. CDR3 sequence (DNA): TGTGCCAGTAGTAACCGGGACAGTTCCCTTGAAAAACTGTTTTTT.

V gene TRBV11-3 combines with J gene TRBJ2-1; 7 bases align to TRBD2. CDR1 and CDR2 (germline): SGHNT, YENEEA. J lost 6 bases, V lost 5 bases, and 19 bases had no gene match. This CDR3 is built from 18 residues. For the CDR3, the DNA is TGTGCCAGCAGCCCCAACCGCGGTATAGCGGGTAGTTTCAATGAGCAGTTCTTC. Translated, it gives CASSPNRGIAGSFNEQFF.

The chain is built from TRBV12-3 or TRBV12-4 and TRBJ1-5; D remains unclear. The CDR3 is 14 residues long. V was pared by 1 base and J by 9 bases, with 13 bases between. The CDR3 nucleotides read TGTGCCAGCAGTTTAGAGAGGTCGCAATGGCCCCAGCATTTT. Its translation: CASSLERSQWPQHF.

The rearrangement joins TRBV5-5 to TRBJ2-7; 8 nucleotides align to TRBD2. V shed 4 bases, J shed 0 bases, and the junction held 12 bases outside the gene matches. The CDR3 runs 17 residues. Per the germline V gene, CDR1 is SGHKS and CDR2 is YYEKEE (reference sequence). CDR3 coding DNA: TGTGCCAGCAGCCTTGGACTAGCAGAACCCAACTCCTACGAGCAGTACTTC. This translates into CASSLGLAEPNSYEQYF.

This rearrangement joins TRBV20-1 to TRBJ2-1; D gene uncertain. Per germline, CDR1 DFQATT and CDR2 SNEGSKA (reference sequence). This CDR3 has 12 residues. V was shortened by 2 bases and J by 5 bases, with 7 bases between the two germline ends. CDR3 protein: CSARIADNEQFF. The CDR3 DNA sequence: TGCAGTGCTAGAATCGCGGACAATGAGCAGTTCTTC.

The gene calls are TRBV28 and TRBJ2-5; TRBD1 might be the D (6 bases). CDR3 size: 16 residues. V was pared by 2 bases and J by 4 bases, with 17 bases between. Germline V gene sequence: CDR1 MDHEN, CDR2 SYDVKM. The CDR3 DNA reads as TGTGCCAGCAGTTTAGAGACAGGTGGGGTCCGAGAGACCCAGTACTTC. It yields the protein CASSLETGGVRETQYF.

The chain uses TRBV28 and TRBJ2-7; 7 bases map to TRBD2. The V segment lost 2 bases and the J segment 2 bases; nucleotides outside the gene matches: 6. The germline V gene has CDR1 MDHEN and CDR2 SYDVKM. CDR3 length equals 15 residues. CDR3 sequence: CASSLISGPPYEQYF. CDR3 in DNA: TGTGCCAGCAGTTTAATTAGCGGGCCTCCCTACGAGCAGTACTTC.

The chain carries TRBV27 and TRBJ2-3; D not certain. V was pared by 2 bases and J by 4 bases, with 10 bases between. Germline CDR1 is MNHEY and CDR2 is SMNVEV (reference sequence). The CDR3 contains 14 residues. This CDR3 is CASSLVVSADTQYF. As DNA, the CDR3 is TGTGCCAGCAGTTTAGTCGTTTCCGCAGATACGCAGTATTTT.

The chain carries TRBV5-1 and TRBJ1-3; 11 nucleotides line up with TRBD1. This CDR3 spans 16 amino acids. With V trimmed by 3 bases and J by 4 bases, 6 bases remained unmatched. Germline assignment: CDR1 SGHRS and CDR2 YFSETQ. The CDR3 here is CASSWTGGTSGNTIYF. For the CDR3, the DNA is TGCGCCAGCAGCTGGACAGGGGGCACTTCGGGAAACACCATATATTTT. The full variable domain, completed using reference TRBV5-1 and TRBJ1-3, is KAGVTQTPRYLIKTRGQQVTLSCSPISGHRSVSWYQQTPGQGLQFLFEYFSETQRNKGNFPGRFSGRQFSNSRSEMNVSTLELGDSALYLCASSWTGGTSGNTIYFGEGSWLTVV.

The genes are TRBV6-2 or TRBV6-3 and TRBJ1-5; D is possibly TRBD1 (5 bases). Trimming took 3 bases from V and 8 from J, leaving 11 bases between them. The CDR3 spans 13 residues. Germline V CDR1 and CDR2: MNHEY, SVGEGT. CDR3 bases: TGTGCCAGCAGTTATAACAGGCCCGAGCCCCAGCATTTT. This encodes CASSYNRPEPQHF.